Sequencing of this TCR beta chain was carried out in a study of blood T cell repertoires in COVID-19. Overall study: Researchers got acute and convalescent COVID-19 samples from the United States, Italy and Spain. The analysed material was cDNA or gDNA that came from T cells, B-cell-depleted T cells, or PBMCs.

Per the original methods: Amplifying reference gene primers gave estimates of nucleated cell counts. Repertoires were generated with immunoSEQ multiplex PCR, while TCRdb's copy carries only in-frame clones and drops some. D and trimming come from the DNA, and the V and J calls and clone size come from that table. The repertoire consists of under 150,000 clones, with less than 80% occurring once and the leading ten covering under 6%. CDR3 size: 16 residues. The source material was peripheral blood. The V gene is TRBV21-1, the J gene TRBJ1-6; TRBD1, the table's D call, was not compared with the DNA. TRBV21-1 is reported as a pseudogene. The source of this sequence is an elderly woman with active or convalescent COVID-19. The CDR3 DNA sequence: TGTGCCAGCAGCAAGCCGGGACAGAGATATAATTCACCCCTCCACTTT. Residues: CASSKPGQRYNSPLHF.